A selection of T cell receptor beta chains follows, all from one sample in a study of CD8 T cells in ankylosing spondylitis. TCRdb re-called the 5' RACE reads through MiXCR, storing one row per CDR3 protein. The sample has some 840,000 distinct CDR3 sequences; about an eighth are singletons. The sample was blood, either unsorted or a sorted T cell fraction (not recorded which). The receptors originated from a male donor with ankylosing spondylitis. The CDR3 runs from the conserved cysteine through the conserved F or W. D genes are given only for firm matches. A row's size may be missing; if present it is once, few, many or a size class.

clone_size	d_call	v_call	j_call	cdr3_aa	cdr3_nt
NA	NA	TRBV9	TRBJ1-4	CASSVGGRRRNEKLFF	TGTGCCAGCAGCGTAGGGGGGAGACGGCGAAATGAAAAACTGTTTTTT
NA	TRBD1	TRBV20-1	TRBJ2-7	CSTQFPGQGYEQYF	TGCAGTACACAATTTCCGGGACAGGGCTACGAGCAGTACTTC
NA	NA	TRBV7-3	TRBJ2-3	CASSPSNRDTQYF	TGTGCCAGCAGCCCATCCAATAGAGATACGCAGTATTTT
few	TRBD2	TRBV7-3	TRBJ2-3	CASSSSGGATTDTQYF	TGTGCCAGCAGTTCCAGCGGGGGGGCAACGACCGATACGCAGTATTTT
many	TRBD1	TRBV29-1	TRBJ2-5	CTTKGQGRGETQYF	TGCACCACAAAAGGACAGGGCCGTGGAGAGACCCAGTACTTC
NA	NA	TRBV5-6	TRBJ2-5	CASSPRWWGGETQYF	TGTGCCAGCAGCCCACGGTGGTGGGGAGGAGAGACCCAGTACTTC
NA	NA	TRBV15	TRBJ1-5	CATSRGRLISNQPQHF	TGTGCCACCAGCAGAGGGAGGTTGATCAGCAATCAGCCCCAGCATTTT
many	NA	TRBV5-6	TRBJ2-2	CASSFISGPGELFF	TGTGCCAGCAGCTTCATTTCAGGCCCGGGGGAGCTGTTTTTT
NA	NA	TRBV5-1	TRBJ1-2	CASSLEGVSDYGYTF	TGCGCCAGCAGCTTGGAGGGCGTCTCAGACTATGGCTACACCTTC
NA	TRBD1	TRBV9	TRBJ1-1	CASSPTGVWNTEAFF	TGTGCCAGCAGCCCCACAGGGGTCTGGAACACTGAAGCTTTCTTT
few	TRBD2	TRBV7-6	TRBJ2-3	CASSLNRAGDRDTQYF	TGTGCCAGCAGCTTAAATCGAGCGGGAGACAGAGATACGCAGTATTTT
NA	NA	TRBV27	TRBJ2-3	CASRDFEGMAQYF	TGTGCCAGCAGAGATTTCGAGGGTATGGCGCAGTATTTT
NA	NA	TRBV12-3/TRBV12-4	TRBJ1-1	CASSLLQGGVTEAFF	TGTGCCAGCAGCCTATTACAGGGTGGGGTGACTGAAGCTTTCTTT
NA	NA	TRBV20-1	TRBJ2-3	CSARAGSWDTQYF	TGCAGTGCGCGAGCAGGGTCGTGGGATACGCAGTATTTT
many	TRBD1	TRBV7-9	TRBJ1-1	CASSPTGGVAFF	TGTGCCAGCAGCCCGACAGGGGGGGTAGCTTTCTTT
many	TRBD2	TRBV5-1	TRBJ2-3	CASSLAGDTDTQYF	TGCGCCAGCAGCCTAGCGGGGGACACAGATACGCAGTATTTT
NA	NA	TRBV20-1	TRBJ2-7	CSARDAGSLLYEQYF	TGCAGTGCTAGGGACGCGGGGTCTCTTTTATACGAGCAGTACTTC
few	NA	TRBV10-2	TRBJ2-4	CASSVTGTAKNIQYF	TGCGCCAGCAGTGTAACCGGGACGGCTAAAAACATTCAGTACTTC
NA	TRBD2	TRBV20-1	TRBJ2-3	CSARTRGRGADTQYF	TGCAGTGCTAGAACCCGAGGGCGGGGGGCAGATACGCAGTATTTT
few	NA	TRBV10-2	TRBJ2-5	CASTKTQETQYF	TGCGCCAGCACAAAGACCCAAGAGACCCAGTACTTC
few	TRBD2	TRBV5-1	TRBJ2-1	CASSLEGLAGREQFF	TGCGCCAGCAGCTTGGAAGGACTAGCGGGACGGGAGCAGTTCTTC
NA	NA	TRBV30	TRBJ1-2	CAWARMGSVNYGYTF	TGTGCCTGGGCAAGGATGGGCAGCGTTAACTATGGCTACACCTTC
few	TRBD1	TRBV7-6	TRBJ2-3	CASSPRDRFTDTQYF	TGTGCCAGCAGCCCACGGGACAGATTCACAGATACGCAGTATTTT
few	NA	TRBV20-1	TRBJ1-5	CSARKRSATQHF	TGCAGTGCTAGAAAAAGGTCGGCTACCCAGCATTTT
NA	NA	TRBV5-6	TRBJ1-1	CASSLGTGYHLNTEAFF	TGTGCCAGCAGCTTGGGAACAGGGTACCACTTGAACACTGAAGCTTTCTTT
NA	NA	TRBV7-3	TRBJ2-6	CASSLWGPKTGANVLTF	TGTGCCAGCAGCTTATGGGGACCGAAGACTGGGGCCAACGTCCTGACTTTC
NA	NA	TRBV27	TRBJ2-3	CASRLFAGDTQYF	TGTGCCAGCCGGTTATTTGCCGGGGATACGCAGTATTTT
NA	NA	TRBV10-3	TRBJ1-5	CAISERGNQPQHF	TGTGCCATCAGTGAAAGGGGTAATCAGCCCCAGCATTTT
NA	TRBD2	TRBV27	TRBJ2-6	CASSLSRTSGQVSGANVLTF	TGTGCCAGCAGTTTATCGAGGACTAGCGGGCAGGTCTCCGGGGCCAACGTCCTGACTTTC
few	NA	TRBV15	TRBJ2-3	CATSRVPGRRRF	TGTGCCACCAGCAGAGTACCGGGCCGCCGGCGTTTT
NA	NA	TRBV15	TRBJ2-7	CATSSLQGREQYF	TGTGCCACCAGCAGTTTACAGGGTCGCGAGCAGTACTTC
NA	NA	TRBV3-1	TRBJ2-5	CASSQGYTLLGETQYF	TGTGCCAGCAGCCAAGGCTACACCCTTTTAGGGGAGACCCAGTACTTC
few	NA	TRBV20-1	TRBJ2-5	CSARDGASYQETQYF	TGCAGTGCTAGAGATGGGGCTTCCTACCAAGAGACCCAGTACTTC
NA	NA	TRBV11-2	TRBJ2-6	CASSFSLSDPQSLSGANVLTF	TGTGCCAGCAGCTTCTCCCTATCGGACCCCCAAAGCCTCTCTGGGGCCAACGTCCTGACTTTC
few	TRBD1	TRBV18	TRBJ1-1	CASSPQTGRDTEAFF	TGTGCCAGCTCACCGCAGACAGGGAGGGACACTGAAGCTTTCTTT
many	NA	TRBV4-2	TRBJ2-3	CASSQGTSLSTDTQYF	TGTGCCAGCAGCCAAGGCACTAGCCTTAGCACAGATACGCAGTATTTT
NA	TRBD1	TRBV7-2	TRBJ2-2	CASSFYRGGGELFF	TGTGCCAGCAGCTTCTACAGGGGCGGGGGGGAGCTGTTTTTT
NA	NA	TRBV5-1	TRBJ2-5	CASKAGETQYF	TGCGCCAGCAAGGCCGGGGAGACCCAGTACTTC
NA	NA	TRBV4-3	TRBJ1-5	CASSQVPGVGQPQHF	TGCGCCAGCAGCCAAGTACCGGGAGTAGGCCAGCCCCAGCATTTT
many	NA	TRBV12-3/TRBV12-4	TRBJ2-5	CASSFGRLRTQYF	TGTGCCAGCAGTTTCGGAAGGCTACGGACCCAGTACTTC
few	NA	TRBV12-3/TRBV12-4	TRBJ1-1	CASTQGNTEAFF	TGTGCCAGCACACAGGGGAACACTGAAGCTTTCTTT
many	NA	TRBV12-3/TRBV12-4	TRBJ2-1	CASNSDSRTYNEQFF	TGTGCCAGCAATTCGGACAGTCGAACCTACAATGAGCAGTTCTTC
many	TRBD1	TRBV20-1	TRBJ1-2	CSAKRDSYDGYTF	TGCAGTGCTAAACGGGACAGCTACGACGGCTACACCTTC
few	NA	TRBV7-2	TRBJ2-7	CASSSRRGTPNYEQYF	TGTGCCAGCAGCTCTCGACGCGGGACCCCTAACTACGAGCAGTACTTC
many	TRBD1	TRBV20-1	TRBJ1-1	CSAPDRGGTEAFF	TGCAGTGCTCCCGACAGGGGAGGGACTGAAGCTTTCTTT
NA	NA	TRBV18	TRBJ1-6	CASSPRQAYNSPLHF	TGTGCCAGCTCACCAAGACAAGCCTATAATTCACCCCTCCACTTT
few	NA	TRBV7-2	TRBJ1-1	CASSLGAGPFAEAFF	TGTGCCAGCAGCTTAGGGGCAGGGCCCTTCGCTGAAGCTTTCTTT
NA	NA	TRBV11-3	TRBJ2-1	CASSPDGSYNEQFF	TGTGCCAGCAGCCCAGACGGCTCCTACAATGAGCAGTTCTTC
NA	TRBD2	TRBV5-1	TRBJ2-5	CASSEGTTQETQYF	TGCGCCAGCAGCGAGGGGACTACCCAAGAGACCCAGTACTTC
NA	TRBD1	TRBV12-3/TRBV12-4	TRBJ1-4	CASSARQGYEKLFF	TGTGCCAGCAGTGCCCGACAGGGCTATGAAAAACTGTTTTTT
NA	NA	TRBV6-1	TRBJ1-4	CVTCPAGEKLFF	TGTGTCACGTGCCCCGCAGGGGAAAAACTGTTTTTT
NA	NA	TRBV15	TRBJ2-1	CATSRVWGRGLHNEQFF	TGTGCCACCAGCAGAGTATGGGGAAGAGGGTTGCACAATGAGCAGTTCTTC
many	TRBD2	TRBV20-1	TRBJ2-3	CSARGVSSGFSDTQYF	TGCAGTGCTAGAGGAGTGTCTAGCGGGTTTTCAGATACGCAGTATTTT
few	NA	TRBV2	TRBJ2-7	CASSERQGNEQYF	TGTGCCAGCAGTGAAAGGCAGGGAAACGAGCAGTACTTC